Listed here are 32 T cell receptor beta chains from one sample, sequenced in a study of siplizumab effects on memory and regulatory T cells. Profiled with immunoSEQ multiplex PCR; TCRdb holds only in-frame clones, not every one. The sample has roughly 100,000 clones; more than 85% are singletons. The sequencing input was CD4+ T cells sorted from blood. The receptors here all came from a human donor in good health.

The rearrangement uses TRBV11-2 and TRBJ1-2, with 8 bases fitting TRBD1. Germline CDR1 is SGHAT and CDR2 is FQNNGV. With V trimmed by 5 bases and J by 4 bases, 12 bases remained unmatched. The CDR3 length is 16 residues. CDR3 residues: CASSQGSDRAIYGYTF. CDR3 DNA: TGTGCCAGCAGCCAAGGGTCGGACAGGGCCATCTATGGCTACACCTTC. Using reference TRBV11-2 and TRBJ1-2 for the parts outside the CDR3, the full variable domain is EAGVAQSPRYKIIEKRQSVAFWCNPISGHATLYWYQQILGQGPKLLIQFQNNGVVDDSQLPKDRFSAERLKGVDSTLKIQPAKLEDSAVYLCASSQGSDRAIYGYTFGSGTRLTVV.

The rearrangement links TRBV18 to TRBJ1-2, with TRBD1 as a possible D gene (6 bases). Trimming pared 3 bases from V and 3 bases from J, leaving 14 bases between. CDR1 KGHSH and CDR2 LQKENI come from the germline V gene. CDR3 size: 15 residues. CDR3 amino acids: CASSPTQQGHYGYTF. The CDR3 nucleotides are TGTGCCAGCTCACCTACCCAGCAGGGGCACTATGGCTACACCTTC.

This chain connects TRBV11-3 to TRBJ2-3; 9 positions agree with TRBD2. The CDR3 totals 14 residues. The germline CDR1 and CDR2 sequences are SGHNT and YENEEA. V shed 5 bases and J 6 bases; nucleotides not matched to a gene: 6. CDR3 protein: CASSPLAGVDTQYF. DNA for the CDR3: TGTGCCAGCAGCCCTTTAGCGGGAGTGGATACGCAGTATTTT.

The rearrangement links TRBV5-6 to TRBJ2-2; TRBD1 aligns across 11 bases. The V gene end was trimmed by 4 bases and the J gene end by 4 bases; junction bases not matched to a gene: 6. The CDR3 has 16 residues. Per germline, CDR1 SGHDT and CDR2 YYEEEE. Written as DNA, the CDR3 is TGTGCCAGCAGCGTCCCCGGGACAGGGGGCACCGGGGAGCTGTTTTTT. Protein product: CASSVPGTGGTGELFF.

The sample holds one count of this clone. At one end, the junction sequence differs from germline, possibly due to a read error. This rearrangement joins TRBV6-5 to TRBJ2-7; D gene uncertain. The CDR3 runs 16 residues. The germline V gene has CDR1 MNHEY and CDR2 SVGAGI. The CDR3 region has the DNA TGTGCCAGCAGTCACTCCTTGGACGGCACATCCGACGAGCAGTACTTC. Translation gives CASSHSLDGTSDEQYF.

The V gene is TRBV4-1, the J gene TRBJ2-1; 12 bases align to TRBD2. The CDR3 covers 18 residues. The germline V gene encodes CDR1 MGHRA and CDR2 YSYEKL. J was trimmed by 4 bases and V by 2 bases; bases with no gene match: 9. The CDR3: CASSQPGALAGGYNEQFF. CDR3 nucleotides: TGCGCCAGCAGCCAACCTGGGGCTCTAGCGGGGGGGTACAATGAGCAGTTCTTC.

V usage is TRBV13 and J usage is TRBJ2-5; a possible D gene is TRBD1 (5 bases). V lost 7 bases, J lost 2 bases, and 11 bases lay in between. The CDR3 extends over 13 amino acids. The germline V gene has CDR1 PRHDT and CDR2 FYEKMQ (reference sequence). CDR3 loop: CASTLRQQETQYF. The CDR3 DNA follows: TGTGCCAGCACTCTCCGACAGCAAGAGACCCAGTACTTC.

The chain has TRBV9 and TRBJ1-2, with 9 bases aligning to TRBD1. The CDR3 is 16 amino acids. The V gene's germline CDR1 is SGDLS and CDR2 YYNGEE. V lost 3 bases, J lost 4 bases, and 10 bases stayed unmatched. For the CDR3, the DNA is TGTGCCAGCAGCGCCGGGCTAGGACAGGGGAGCTATGGCTACACCTTC. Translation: CASSAGLGQGSYGYTF.

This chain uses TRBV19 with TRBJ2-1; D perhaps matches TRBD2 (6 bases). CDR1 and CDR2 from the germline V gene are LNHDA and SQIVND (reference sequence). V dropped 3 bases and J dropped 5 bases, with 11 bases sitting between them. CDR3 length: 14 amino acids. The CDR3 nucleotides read TGTGCCAGTAGTATCACGGGACTGAACAATGAGCAGTTCTTC. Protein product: CASSITGLNNEQFF. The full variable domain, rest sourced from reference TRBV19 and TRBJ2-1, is DGGITQSPKYLFRKEGQNVTLSCEQNLNHDAMYWYRQDPGQGLRLIYYSQIVNDFQKGDIAEGYSVSREKKESFPLTVTSAQKNPTAFYLCASSITGLNNEQFFGPGTRLTVL.

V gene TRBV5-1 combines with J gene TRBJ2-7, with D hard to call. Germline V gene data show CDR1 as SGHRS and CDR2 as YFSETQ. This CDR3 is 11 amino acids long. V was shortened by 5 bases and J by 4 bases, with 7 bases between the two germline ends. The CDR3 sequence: CASSSLYEQYF. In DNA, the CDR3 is TGCGCCAGCAGTTCGCTTTACGAGCAGTACTTC.

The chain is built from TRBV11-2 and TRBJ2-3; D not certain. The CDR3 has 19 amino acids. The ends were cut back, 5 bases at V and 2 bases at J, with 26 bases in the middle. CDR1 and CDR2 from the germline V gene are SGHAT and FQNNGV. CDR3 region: CASSPNPGVGLLFTDTQYF. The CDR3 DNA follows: TGTGCCAGCAGCCCGAACCCGGGTGTGGGCTTACTTTTCACAGATACGCAGTATTTT.

The CDR3 DNA sequence: TGTGCCATCACCAGAGATTCCCCTAACTATGGCTACACCTTC. Translating it yields CAITRDSPNYGYTF. V and J are TRBV10-3 and TRBJ1-2, with D unresolved. V gave up 7 bases and J gave up 0 bases, with 12 bases separating them. The CDR3 extends over 14 amino acids. Germline loops: CDR1 ENHRY, CDR2 SYGVKD.

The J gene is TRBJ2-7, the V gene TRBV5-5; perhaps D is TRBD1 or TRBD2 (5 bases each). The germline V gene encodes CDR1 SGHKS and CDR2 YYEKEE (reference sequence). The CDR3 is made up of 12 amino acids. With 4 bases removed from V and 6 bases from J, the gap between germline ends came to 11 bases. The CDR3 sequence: CASSRDRFEQYF. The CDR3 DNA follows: TGTGCCAGCAGCAGGGACCGATTCGAGCAGTACTTC.

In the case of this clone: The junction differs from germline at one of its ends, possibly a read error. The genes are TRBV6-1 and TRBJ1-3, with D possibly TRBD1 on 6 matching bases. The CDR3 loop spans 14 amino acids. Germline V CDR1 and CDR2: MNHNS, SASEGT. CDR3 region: CASSPVARGNIIYF. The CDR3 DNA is TGTGCCAGCAGTCCAGTCGCCAGGGGAAACATCATATATTTT.

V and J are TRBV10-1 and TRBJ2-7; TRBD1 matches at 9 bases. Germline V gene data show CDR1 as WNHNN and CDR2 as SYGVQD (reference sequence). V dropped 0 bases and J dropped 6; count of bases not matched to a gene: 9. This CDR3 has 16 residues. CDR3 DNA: TGCGCCAGCAGTGAGTCGAAGGGACAGGGAGGGACCGAGCAGTACTTC. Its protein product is CASSESKGQGGTEQYF.

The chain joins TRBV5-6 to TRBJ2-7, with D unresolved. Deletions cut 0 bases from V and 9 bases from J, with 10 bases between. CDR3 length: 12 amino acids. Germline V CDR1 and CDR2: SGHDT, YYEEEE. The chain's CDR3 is CASSLADGRQYF. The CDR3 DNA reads TGTGCCAGCAGCTTGGCGGATGGCCGGCAGTACTTC.

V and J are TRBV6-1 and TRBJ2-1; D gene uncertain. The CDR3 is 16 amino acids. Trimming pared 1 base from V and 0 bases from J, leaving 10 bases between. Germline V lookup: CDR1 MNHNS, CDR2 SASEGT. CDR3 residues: CASSEVPPGSYNEQFF. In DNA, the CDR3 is TGTGCCAGCAGTGAAGTCCCCCCGGGCTCCTACAATGAGCAGTTCTTC.

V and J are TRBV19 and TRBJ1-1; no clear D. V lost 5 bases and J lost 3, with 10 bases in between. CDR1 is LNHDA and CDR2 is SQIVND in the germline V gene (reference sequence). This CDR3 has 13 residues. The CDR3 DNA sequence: TGTGCCAGTAGTTTATACAGATACACTGAAGCTTTCTTT. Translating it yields CASSLYRYTEAFF.

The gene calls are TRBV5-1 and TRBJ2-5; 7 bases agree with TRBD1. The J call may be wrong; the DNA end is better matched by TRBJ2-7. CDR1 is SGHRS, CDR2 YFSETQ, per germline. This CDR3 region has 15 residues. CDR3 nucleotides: TGCGCCAGCAGCTTGGTGAGGGGGCTTTCCTACGAGCAGTACTTC. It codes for CASSLVRGLSYEQYF.

CDR3 amino acids: CASSQRTFGFEKLFF. The CDR3 DNA reads TGCGCCAGCAGCCAACGGACATTCGGGTTCGAAAAACTGTTTTTT. The chain recombines TRBV4-1 with TRBJ1-4; tentatively, D is TRBD1 (5 bases). Germline V CDR1 and CDR2: MGHRA, YSYEKL. The CDR3 is made up of 15 amino acids. V shed 2 bases and J shed 8 bases, with 15 bases lying between them.

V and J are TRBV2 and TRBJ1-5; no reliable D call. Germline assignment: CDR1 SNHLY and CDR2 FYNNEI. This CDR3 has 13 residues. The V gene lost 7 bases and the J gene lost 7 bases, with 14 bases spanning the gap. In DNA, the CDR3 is TGTGCCAGCAAAAATGAACGGGAGCAGCCCCAGCATTTT. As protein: CASKNEREQPQHF.

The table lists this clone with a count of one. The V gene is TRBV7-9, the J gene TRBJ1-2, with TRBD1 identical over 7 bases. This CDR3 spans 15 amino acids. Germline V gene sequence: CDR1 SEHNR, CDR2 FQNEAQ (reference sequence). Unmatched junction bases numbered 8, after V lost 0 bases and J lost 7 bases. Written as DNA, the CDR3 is TGTGCCAGCAGCTTAGCGCTAGGGGGCCAAGGTGGCTACACCTTC. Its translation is CASSLALGGQGGYTF.

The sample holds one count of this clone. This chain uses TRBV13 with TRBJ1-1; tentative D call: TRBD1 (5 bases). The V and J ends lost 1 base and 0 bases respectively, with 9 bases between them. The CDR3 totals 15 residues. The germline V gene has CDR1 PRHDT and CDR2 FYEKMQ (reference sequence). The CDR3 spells CASSLEAGLNTEAFF. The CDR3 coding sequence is TGTGCCAGCAGCTTAGAGGCAGGGTTGAACACTGAAGCTTTCTTT. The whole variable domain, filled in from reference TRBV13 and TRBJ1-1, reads AAGVIQSPRHLIKEKRETATLKCYPIPRHDTVYWYQQGPGQDPQFLISFYEKMQSDKGSIPDRFSAQQFSDYHSELNMSSLELGDSALYFCASSLEAGLNTEAFFGQGTRLTVV.

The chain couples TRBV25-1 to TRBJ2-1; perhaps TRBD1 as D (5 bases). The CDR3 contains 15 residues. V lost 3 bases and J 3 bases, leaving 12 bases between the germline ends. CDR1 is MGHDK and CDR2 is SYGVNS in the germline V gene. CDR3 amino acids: CASSDPGASYNEQFF. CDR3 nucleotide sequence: TGTGCCAGCAGTGATCCTGGGGCGAGCTACAATGAGCAGTTCTTC.

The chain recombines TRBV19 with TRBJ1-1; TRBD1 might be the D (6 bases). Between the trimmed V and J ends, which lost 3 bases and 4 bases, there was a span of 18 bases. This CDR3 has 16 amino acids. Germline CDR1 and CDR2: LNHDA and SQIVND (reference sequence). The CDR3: CASSIQGFVGGTEAFF. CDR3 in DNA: TGTGCCAGTAGTATTCAGGGGTTCGTAGGTGGCACTGAAGCTTTCTTT.

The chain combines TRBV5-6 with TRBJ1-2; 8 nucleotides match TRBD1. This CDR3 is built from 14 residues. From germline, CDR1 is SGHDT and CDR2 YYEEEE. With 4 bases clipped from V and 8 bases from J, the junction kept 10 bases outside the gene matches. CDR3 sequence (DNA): TGTGCCAGCAGCCGACAGGGGACGTCTATGGGCTACACCTTC. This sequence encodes CASSRQGTSMGYTF.

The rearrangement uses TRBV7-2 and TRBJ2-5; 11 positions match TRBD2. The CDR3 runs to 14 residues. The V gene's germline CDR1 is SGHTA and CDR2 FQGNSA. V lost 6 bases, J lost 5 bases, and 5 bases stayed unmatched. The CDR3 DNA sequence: TGTGCCAGCAGACGACGGACTAGCGGGGAGACCCAGTACTTC. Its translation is CASRRRTSGETQYF.

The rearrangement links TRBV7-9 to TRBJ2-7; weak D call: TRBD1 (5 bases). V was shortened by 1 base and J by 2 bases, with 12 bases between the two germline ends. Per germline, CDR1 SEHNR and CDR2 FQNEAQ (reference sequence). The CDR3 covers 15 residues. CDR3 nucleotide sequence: TGTGCCAGCAGCTTAGGGGCCCAGGGCACCTACGAGCAGTACTTC. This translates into CASSLGAQGTYEQYF.

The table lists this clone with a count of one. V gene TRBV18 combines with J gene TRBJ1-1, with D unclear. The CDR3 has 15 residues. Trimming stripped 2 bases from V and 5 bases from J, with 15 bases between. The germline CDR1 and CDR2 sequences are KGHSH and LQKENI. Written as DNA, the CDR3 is TGTGCCAGCTCACCATCGGAGGGAACTATAACTGAAGCTTTCTTT. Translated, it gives CASSPSEGTITEAFF.

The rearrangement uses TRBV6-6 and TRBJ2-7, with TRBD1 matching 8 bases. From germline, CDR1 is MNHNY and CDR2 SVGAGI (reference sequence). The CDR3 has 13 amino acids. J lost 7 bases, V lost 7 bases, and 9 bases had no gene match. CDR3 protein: CASKRRTGNEQYF. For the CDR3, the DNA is TGTGCCAGCAAGCGAAGGACAGGGAATGAGCAGTACTTC.

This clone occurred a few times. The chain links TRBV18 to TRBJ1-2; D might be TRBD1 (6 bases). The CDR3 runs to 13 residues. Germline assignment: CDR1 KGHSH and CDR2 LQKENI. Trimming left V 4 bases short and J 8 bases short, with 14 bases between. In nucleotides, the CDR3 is TGTGCCAGCTCACTCTCGGACAGTAGGGGCTACACCTTC. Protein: CASSLSDSRGYTF.

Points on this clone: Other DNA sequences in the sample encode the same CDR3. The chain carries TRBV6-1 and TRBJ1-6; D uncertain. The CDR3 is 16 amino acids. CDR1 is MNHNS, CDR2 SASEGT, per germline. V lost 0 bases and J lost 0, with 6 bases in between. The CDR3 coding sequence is TGTGCCAGCAGTGAAGCCGGGAGCTCCTATAATTCACCCCTCCACTTT. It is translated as CASSEAGSSYNSPLHF.